This TCR beta chain was recorded in a study of post-analysis software for immune sequencing data. Findings and caveats of the study: Among roughly 5 TRBV segments more frequent in patients than controls were TRBV5-6, TRBV5-1 and TRBV20-1.

Trimming shortened V by 3 bases and J by 2 bases, and 19 bases separated the two germline ends. The CDR3 has 17 amino acids. Looked up from germline, CDR1 is SGHDN and CDR2 is FVKESK. Prepared TCR beta cDNA libraries contained unique molecular identifiers. TCRdb fed the PCR reads into MiXCR, producing one record per CDR3 protein. The sample shows about 200,000 distinct CDR3 sequences, roughly 28% of them seen only once. Comment on this clonotype: Antigen specificity is unknown.

This TCR came from a girl aged 2-17 years with multiple sclerosis. The source material was blood. This chain joins TRBV14 and TRBJ2-5, with D possibly matching TRBD1 (6 bases). The CDR3 is CASSHSTGSGQQETQYF. For the CDR3, the DNA is TGTGCCAGCAGCCATTCCACGGGGAGCGGACAGCAAGAGACCCAGTACTTC.